This is a list of T cell receptor beta chains from one sample in a study of T cells after yellow fever vaccination. MiXCR was run by TCRdb on the 5' RACE reads, yielding one entry per CDR3 protein. The data hold about 53,000 distinct CDR3 sequences, with about 5.2% observed a single time. The sample consisted of PBMCs, either bulk or a sorted T-cell subset (CD4+, CD8+, memory, or dextramer-sorted; not recorded which), taken on the day of the yellow fever booster vaccination. These TCRs come from a man aged 18 to 29 who received the YFV17D yellow fever vaccine. Both conserved end residues are part of each CDR3. Fields, in order: V gene, D gene, clone size, J gene, CDR3 protein, CDR3 DNA. D genes are given only for firm matches. Clone size is shown for a subset of rows, as once, few, many or a class of expanded clone.

TRBV4-1,-,few,TRBJ1-5,CASSRAQGGQPQHF,TGCGCCAGCAGCCGCGCCCAGGGAGGTCAGCCCCAGCATTTT
TRBV20-1,TRBD1,many,TRBJ1-1,CSAGGQGWVTEAFF,TGCAGTGCTGGAGGACAGGGATGGGTCACTGAAGCTTTCTTT
TRBV11-2,-,-,TRBJ1-4,CASSFGRGGEKLFF,TGTGCCAGCAGCTTCGGCAGGGGTGGTGAAAAACTGTTTTTT
TRBV4-3,-,many,TRBJ2-2,CASSLLLGPNTGELFF,TGCGCCAGCAGCCTCCTTTTGGGGCCAAACACCGGGGAGCTGTTTTTT
TRBV7-9,TRBD1,-,TRBJ2-3,CASSWTGARAADTQYF,TGTGCCAGCAGCTGGACAGGGGCAAGGGCTGCAGATACGCAGTATTTT
TRBV7-9,TRBD1,few,TRBJ2-2,CASSWRTGTGELFF,TGTGCCAGCAGCTGGCGGACAGGGACCGGGGAGCTGTTTTTT
TRBV4-2,-,few,TRBJ2-3,CASSQGLFDPTQYF,TGTGCCAGCAGCCAAGGGCTGTTCGACCCCACGCAGTATTTT
TRBV6-2/TRBV6-3,TRBD2,few,TRBJ2-7,CASSPGLAGIYEQYF,TGTGCCAGCAGTCCCGGACTAGCGGGGATCTACGAGCAGTACTTC
TRBV11-2,-,many,TRBJ2-7,CASSPGRPLEQYF,TGTGCCAGCAGCCCAGGACGGCCTCTGGAGCAGTACTTC
TRBV30,-,few,TRBJ2-7,CAWTDSYEQYF,TGTGCCTGGACAGACTCCTACGAGCAGTACTTC
TRBV27,-,few,TRBJ1-5,CASSFELGNQPQHF,TGTGCCAGCAGTTTTGAACTGGGCAATCAGCCCCAGCATTTT
TRBV20-1,-,-,TRBJ1-2,CSARGQKSYGYTF,TGCAGTGCTAGGGGGCAGAAATCCTATGGCTACACCTTC
TRBV25-1,TRBD2,-,TRBJ2-1,CDSSADGLAGVNEQFF,TGTGACAGCAGTGCCGACGGACTAGCGGGGGTCAATGAGCAGTTCTTC
TRBV4-1,-,few,TRBJ2-3,CASSQDPGENTDTQYF,TGCGCCAGCAGCCAAGATCCGGGGGAAAACACAGATACGCAGTATTTT
TRBV12-3/TRBV12-4,-,many,TRBJ2-2,CASSFWENTGELFF,TGTGCCAGCAGTTTCTGGGAGAACACCGGGGAGCTGTTTTTT
TRBV29-1,-,many,TRBJ2-3,CSGGSDNLQQYF,TGCAGCGGGGGAAGCGACAACTTACAGCAGTATTTT
TRBV29-1,-,many,TRBJ2-3,CSVEEGTYQGTDTQYF,TGCAGCGTTGAAGAGGGGACCTACCAAGGGACAGATACGCAGTATTTT
TRBV2,-,few,TRBJ2-3,CASLAEGTDTQYF,TGTGCCAGCCTAGCCGAGGGCACAGATACGCAGTATTTT
TRBV19,TRBD1,many,TRBJ2-3,CASSDRGTTDTQYF,TGTGCCAGTAGTGACAGGGGGACCACAGATACGCAGTATTTT
TRBV12-3/TRBV12-4,-,few,TRBJ2-3,CASSPGGAFTDTQYF,TGTGCCAGCAGTCCCGGGGGCGCCTTCACAGATACGCAGTATTTT
TRBV29-1,TRBD2,many,TRBJ2-2,CSGSGGFTGELFF,TGCAGCGGTAGCGGGGGTTTCACCGGGGAGCTGTTTTTT
TRBV7-9,TRBD1,many,TRBJ1-1,CASSGRQGVAEAFF,TGTGCCAGCAGCGGGAGACAGGGGGTCGCTGAAGCTTTCTTT
TRBV6-5,TRBD2,many,TRBJ2-2,CASSYSVNSGVRELFF,TGTGCCAGCAGTTACTCTGTGAATAGCGGGGTCCGGGAGCTGTTTTTT
TRBV7-9,-,many,TRBJ2-7,CASSPITYEQYF,TGTGCCAGCAGCCCGATTACCTACGAGCAGTACTTC
TRBV5-1,-,many,TRBJ1-2,CASRLAGYGYTF,TGCGCCAGCAGACTCGCAGGCTATGGCTACACCTTC
TRBV4-3,-,many,TRBJ2-1,CASSQVDHGEQFF,TGCGCCAGCAGCCAGGTGGATCATGGTGAGCAGTTCTTC
TRBV21-1,-,many,TRBJ1-4,CASSPTRDRDACGMKNCFF,-
TRBV7-6,TRBD1,many,TRBJ1-5,CASSLGQGSNQPQHF,TGTGCCAGCAGCTTAGGACAGGGAAGCAATCAGCCCCAGCATTTT
TRBV5-1,TRBD1,many,TRBJ2-5,CASSSETGTETQYF,TGCGCCAGCAGCTCCGAGACAGGGACGGAGACCCAGTACTTC
TRBV4-1,TRBD1,-,TRBJ1-1,CASSQDRAGVGTGAVNAEAFF,TGCGCCAGCAGCCAAGATCGGGCGGGCGTCGGGACAGGGGCGGTCAACGCTGAAGCTTTCTTT
TRBV25-1,-,few,TRBJ2-5,CASSALGTQYF,TGTGCCAGCAGTGCCCTGGGGACCCAGTACTTC
TRBV5-4,-,-,TRBJ2-6,CASSLRGIGANVLTF,TGTGCCAGCAGCTTACGGGGAATCGGGGCCAACGTCCTGACTTTC
TRBV14,-,few,TRBJ2-1,CASSLAAQGPNEQFF,TGTGCCAGCAGCCTGGCGGCTCAGGGGCCCAATGAGCAGTTCTTC
TRBV9,TRBD2,-,TRBJ2-7,CASSGWTSGGPNEQYF,TGTGCCAGCAGCGGGTGGACTAGCGGGGGACCGAACGAGCAGTACTTC
TRBV7-9,TRBD1,-,TRBJ1-2,CASSSYGQGIFGGYTF,TGTGCCAGCAGCTCGTATGGACAGGGGATTTTTGGGGGCTACACCTTC
TRBV6-2/TRBV6-3,-,-,TRBJ2-7,CASSYRGFEQYF,TGTGCCAGCAGTTACCGGGGATTCGAACAGTACTTC
TRBV18,-,-,TRBJ1-1,CASSQTEGRTEAFF,TGTGCCAGCTCGCAGACGGAGGGAAGGACTGAAGCTTTCTTT
TRBV28,-,few,TRBJ2-1,CASSLASSKYNEQFF,TGTGCCAGCAGTTTAGCTAGCAGCAAGTACAATGAGCAGTTCTTC
TRBV5-1,-,many,TRBJ2-1,CASSNQNQRPYPNEQFF,TGCGCCAGCAGTAATCAGAATCAGAGGCCCTACCCCAATGAGCAGTTCTTC
TRBV4-3,-,many,TRBJ2-3,CASSQSLAGSTDTQYF,TGCGCCAGCAGCCAAAGCCTGGCGGGGAGTACAGATACGCAGTATTTT
TRBV20-1,-,many,TRBJ2-3,CSASGGTPDTQYF,TGCAGTGCTAGCGGGGGAACCCCAGATACGCAGTATTTT
TRBV12-3/TRBV12-4,-,-,TRBJ2-7,CASRPGPSSYEQYF,TGTGCCAGCAGACCGGGCCCAAGCTCCTACGAGCAGTACTTC
TRBV2,-,many,TRBJ2-2,CARRQGGTGELFF,TGTGCCAGACGACAGGGAGGGACCGGGGAGCTGTTTTTT
TRBV7-9,TRBD1,few,TRBJ2-7,CASSTDRGLYEQYF,TGTGCCAGCAGCACCGACAGGGGTCTTTACGAGCAGTACTTC
TRBV12-3/TRBV12-4,-,-,TRBJ2-4,CASSFFGRAKNIQYF,TGTGCCAGCAGTTTTTTCGGGAGAGCCAAAAACATTCAGTACTTC
TRBV12-3/TRBV12-4,TRBD1,few,TRBJ2-2,CASSQQGGTGELFF,TGTGCCAGCAGTCAACAGGGGGGAACCGGGGAGCTGTTTTTT
TRBV11-2,TRBD1,many,TRBJ2-5,CASSPGQGVGETQYF,TGTGCCAGCAGCCCGGGACAGGGAGTAGGAGAGACCCAGTACTTC
TRBV29-1,-,-,TRBJ2-3,CSALGTVTDTQYF,TGCAGCGCCCTCGGGACGGTGACAGATACGCAGTATTTT
TRBV30,-,-,TRBJ1-3,CAWTEGRSGNTIYF,TGTGCCTGGACCGAGGGCCGATCTGGAAACACCATATATTTT
TRBV6-5,-,-,TRBJ1-2,CASSYSIGGIYTF,TGTGCCAGCAGTTACTCTATCGGGGGGATCTACACCTTC
TRBV12-3/TRBV12-4,-,many,TRBJ2-7,CASSQYPGRTNYEQYF,TGTGCCAGCAGTCAATATCCGGGAAGAACTAACTACGAGCAGTACTTC
TRBV30,-,-,TRBJ1-2,CAWRSGPRGYTF,TGTGCCTGGAGGAGCGGGCCGCGGGGCTACACCTTC
TRBV4-1,-,-,TRBJ1-6,CASSVRVLSRALHF,TGCGCCAGCAGCGTCCGGGTTCTGAGTAGAGCCCTCCACTTT
TRBV5-1,-,many,TRBJ2-6,CASSGDAGISGANVLTF,TGCGCCAGCAGCGGCGACGCGGGAATCTCTGGGGCCAACGTCCTGACTTTC
TRBV4-3,-,few,TRBJ1-2,CASSQERTVGYTF,TGCGCCAGCAGCCAGGAACGGACAGTCGGCTACACCTTC